This T cell receptor (beta chain) originates from a study of T cell repertoires in cytomegalovirus infection. Study as a whole: An indication of both CMV infection and matching HLA type came from public TCR beta signatures. Study-wide points: Dominating the ex vivo response were TCR beta clonotypes that were CMV-specific and HLA-C-restricted.

This clonotype occurred many times. Its antigen is undetermined. CDR3 length equals 18 residues. Unmatched junction bases numbered 11, after V lost 0 bases and J lost 6 bases. Per germline, CDR1 SGHAT and CDR2 FQNNGV. TCRdb re-derived calls from the reads in MiXCR, one entry per CDR3 protein. The sample lists about 210,000 distinct CDR3 sequences, 6% to 8% occurring once. J is TRBJ1-6 and V is TRBV11-2; TRBD1 matches at 7 bases. This receptor was identified in a human donor in good health (CMV status not recorded). Some clones in this sample may be carry-over from other donors' samples. The sample consisted of PBMCs. This CDR3 is CASSLDSRQGRLNSPLHF. Here the CDR3 DNA reads TGTGCCAGCAGCTTAGATTCGCGACAGGGTCGCCTTAATTCACCCCTCCACTTT.